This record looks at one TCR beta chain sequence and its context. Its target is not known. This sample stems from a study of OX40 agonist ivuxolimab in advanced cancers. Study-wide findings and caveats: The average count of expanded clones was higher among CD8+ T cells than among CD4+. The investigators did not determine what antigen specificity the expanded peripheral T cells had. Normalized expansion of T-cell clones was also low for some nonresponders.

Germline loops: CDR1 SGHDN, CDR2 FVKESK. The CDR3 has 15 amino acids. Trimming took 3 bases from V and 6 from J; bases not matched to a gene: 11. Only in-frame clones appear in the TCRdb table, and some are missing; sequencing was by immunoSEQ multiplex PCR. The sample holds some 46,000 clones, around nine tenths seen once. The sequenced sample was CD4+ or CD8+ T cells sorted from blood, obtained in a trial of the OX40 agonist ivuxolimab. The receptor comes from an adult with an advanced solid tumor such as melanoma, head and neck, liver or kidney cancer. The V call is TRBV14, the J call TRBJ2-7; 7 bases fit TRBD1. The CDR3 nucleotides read TGTGCCAGCAGCCATCTCCTTAGGGGGCTTTTCGAGCAGTACTTC. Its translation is CASSHLLRGLFEQYF.